A selection of T cell receptor beta chains follows, all from one sample in a study of shared clonotypes between healthy human individuals. Using immunoSEQ multiplex PCR, the repertoire was profiled, and TCRdb retains in-frame clones only, with some absent. The sample lists a few million clones, 90% to 97% seen once, with more than 0.1% in the top ten. Sequencing input: naive CD4+ T cells sorted from blood. These receptors were taken from a man between 18 and 35 years old in good health. CDR3s include the opening cysteine and the closing phenylalanine or tryptophan. Fields, in order: V gene, D gene, J gene, clone size, CDR3 DNA, CDR3 protein. A D gene is named only where the DNA matches it firmly. Clone size is shown for a subset of rows, as once, few, many or a class of expanded clone.

V gene: TRBV27; D gene: .; J gene: TRBJ1-5; clone size: .; CDR3 DNA: TGTGCCAGCAGTTTGGAGGGGAATAGCAATCAGCCCCAGCATTTT; CDR3 protein: CASSLEGNSNQPQHF
V gene: TRBV2; D gene: .; J gene: TRBJ2-6; clone size: .; CDR3 DNA: TGTGCCAGCAGTGTAGACTCTGGGGCCAACGTCCTGACTTTC; CDR3 protein: CASSVDSGANVLTF
V gene: TRBV6-5; D gene: .; J gene: TRBJ1-5; clone size: .; CDR3 DNA: TGTGCCAGCAGTCGGGGGAGGGGTAATCAGCCCCAGCATTTT; CDR3 protein: CASSRGRGNQPQHF
V gene: TRBV6-1; D gene: .; J gene: TRBJ2-4; clone size: .; CDR3 DNA: TGTGCCAGCAGTGCTAACCACGTAACAGCGCATCTAGCCAAAAACATTCAGTACTTC; CDR3 protein: CASSANHVTAHLAKNIQYF
V gene: TRBV6-4; D gene: .; J gene: TRBJ2-2; clone size: .; CDR3 DNA: TGTGCCAGCAGTGCCCTCACCGGGGAGCTGTTTTTT; CDR3 protein: CASSALTGELFF
V gene: TRBV30; D gene: .; J gene: TRBJ1-1; clone size: .; CDR3 DNA: TGTGCCTGGACGACAGCGATTAACACTGAAGCTTTCTTT; CDR3 protein: CAWTTAINTEAFF
V gene: TRBV2; D gene: TRBD1; J gene: TRBJ1-1; clone size: .; CDR3 DNA: TGTGCCAGCAATGGACAGGGGAGGTCTGAAGCTTTCTTT; CDR3 protein: CASNGQGRSEAFF
V gene: TRBV30; D gene: .; J gene: TRBJ2-5; clone size: .; CDR3 DNA: TGTGCCTGGAGGATGGCCTACCCACTCCAAGAGACCCAGTACTTC; CDR3 protein: CAWRMAYPLQETQYF
V gene: TRBV5-4; D gene: .; J gene: TRBJ2-2; clone size: .; CDR3 DNA: TGTGCCAGCAGCTTGCAGAAGCGAGCGAACACCGGGGAGCTGTTTTTT; CDR3 protein: CASSLQKRANTGELFF
V gene: TRBV28; D gene: TRBD1; J gene: TRBJ1-2; clone size: few; CDR3 DNA: TGTGCCAGCAGTGAACAGGGGCCCTATGGCTACACCTTC; CDR3 protein: CASSEQGPYGYTF
V gene: TRBV7-2; D gene: .; J gene: TRBJ1-2; clone size: .; CDR3 DNA: TGTGCCAGCAGACCACCTACGGGGGGTGGCCTCTATGGCTACACCTTC; CDR3 protein: CASRPPTGGGLYGYTF
V gene: TRBV5-4; D gene: TRBD2; J gene: TRBJ2-3; clone size: once; CDR3 DNA: TGTGCCAGCAGCAAGGGACTACTCGCCTCCACAGATACGCAGTATTTT; CDR3 protein: CASSKGLLASTDTQYF
V gene: TRBV6-5; D gene: .; J gene: TRBJ2-7; clone size: .; CDR3 DNA: TGTGCCAGCAGAACCCGCTGGGAGCAGTACTTC; CDR3 protein: CASRTRWEQYF
V gene: TRBV10-3; D gene: TRBD1; J gene: TRBJ1-2; clone size: .; CDR3 DNA: TGTGCCATCAGGACAGGGGTTAACTATGGCTACACCTTC; CDR3 protein: CAIRTGVNYGYTF
V gene: TRBV5-8; D gene: TRBD1; J gene: TRBJ1-5; clone size: .; CDR3 DNA: TGTGCCAGCACCCGTGGAAGGGGGCAGGATCAGCCCCAGCATTTT; CDR3 protein: CASTRGRGQDQPQHF
V gene: TRBV7-2; D gene: .; J gene: TRBJ2-3; clone size: .; CDR3 DNA: TGTGCCAGCAGCTTTGTGGAAGGCACAGATACGCAGTATTTT; CDR3 protein: CASSFVEGTDTQYF
V gene: TRBV6-5; D gene: .; J gene: TRBJ2-5; clone size: .; CDR3 DNA: TGTGCCAGCAGTTATGGCGGCCAAGAGACCCAGTACTTC; CDR3 protein: CASSYGGQETQYF
V gene: TRBV5-4; D gene: .; J gene: TRBJ2-4; clone size: .; CDR3 DNA: TGTGCCAGCAGCTTGGCAGGGGTTGGGTGGTACTTC; CDR3 protein: CASSLAGVGWYF
V gene: TRBV28; D gene: .; J gene: TRBJ1-2; clone size: .; CDR3 DNA: TGTGCCAGCAGGGACAGACCTTATGGCTACACCTTC; CDR3 protein: CASRDRPYGYTF
V gene: TRBV6-5; D gene: .; J gene: TRBJ1-2; clone size: .; CDR3 DNA: TGTGCCAGCAGTTATTCTAACTATGGCTACACCTTC; CDR3 protein: CASSYSNYGYTF
V gene: TRBV29-1; D gene: TRBD1; J gene: TRBJ2-7; clone size: .; CDR3 DNA: TGCAGCGTAGACAGGGCTTCCTACGAGCAGTACTTC; CDR3 protein: CSVDRASYEQYF
V gene: TRBV2; D gene: TRBD1; J gene: TRBJ1-5; clone size: .; CDR3 DNA: TGTGCCAGCAGTGATGTGACAGGGAGCAATCAGCCCCAGCATTTT; CDR3 protein: CASSDVTGSNQPQHF
V gene: TRBV6-1; D gene: TRBD1; J gene: TRBJ2-7; clone size: .; CDR3 DNA: TGTGCCAGCAGGGGCGGACAGGGTAACGAGCAGTACTTC; CDR3 protein: CASRGGQGNEQYF
V gene: TRBV6-1; D gene: .; J gene: TRBJ2-3; clone size: .; CDR3 DNA: TGTGCCAGCAGACCCGGGGCCACGGGAGATACGCAGTATTTT; CDR3 protein: CASRPGATGDTQYF
V gene: TRBV27; D gene: .; J gene: TRBJ1-3; clone size: .; CDR3 DNA: TGTGCCAGCAGTTTAAGTTCCGGGGTAGGAAACACCATATATTTT; CDR3 protein: CASSLSSGVGNTIYF
V gene: TRBV18; D gene: .; J gene: TRBJ1-1; clone size: .; CDR3 DNA: TGTGCCAGCTCACCAGGGGTTTCGAACACTGAAGCTTTCTTT; CDR3 protein: CASSPGVSNTEAFF
V gene: TRBV28; D gene: .; J gene: TRBJ2-7; clone size: .; CDR3 DNA: TGTGCCAGCACCAGGGAGTTTTCGACGGTCGAGCAGTACTTC; CDR3 protein: CASTREFSTVEQYF
V gene: TRBV5-1; D gene: .; J gene: TRBJ2-1; clone size: .; CDR3 DNA: TGCGCCAGCAGCTTGGCGGACTACAATGAGCAGTTCTTC; CDR3 protein: CASSLADYNEQFF
V gene: TRBV18; D gene: .; J gene: TRBJ1-2; clone size: once; CDR3 DNA: TGTGCCAGCTCCTCTGCGCAGCCTAATGGCTACACCTTC; CDR3 protein: CASSSAQPNGYTF
V gene: TRBV18; D gene: .; J gene: TRBJ2-5; clone size: .; CDR3 DNA: TGTGCCAGCTCACCTGCTGGGACAACACAAGAGACCCAGTACTTC; CDR3 protein: CASSPAGTTQETQYF
V gene: TRBV9; D gene: TRBD2; J gene: TRBJ2-1; clone size: .; CDR3 DNA: TGTGCCAGCAGCTTAGCGGGGGGGCCCTCCAATGAGCAGTTCTTC; CDR3 protein: CASSLAGGPSNEQFF
V gene: TRBV5-1; D gene: .; J gene: TRBJ2-3; clone size: .; CDR3 DNA: TGCGCCAGCAGCCTGGGATTCGGGGCAGGGAAAAACTCGCAGTATTTT; CDR3 protein: CASSLGFGAGKNSQYF
V gene: TRBV6-1; D gene: .; J gene: TRBJ1-5; clone size: .; CDR3 DNA: TGTGCCAGCCGCGGTGGGGTGGCTCAGCCCCAGCATTTT; CDR3 protein: CASRGGVAQPQHF
V gene: TRBV27; D gene: .; J gene: TRBJ1-3; clone size: .; CDR3 DNA: TGTGCCAGCAGTTTGAACAGGGACTCCTCTGGAAACACCATATATTTT; CDR3 protein: CASSLNRDSSGNTIYF
V gene: TRBV5-1; D gene: .; J gene: TRBJ2-5; clone size: .; CDR3 DNA: TGCGCCAGCAGCCCGGGACCTGGAGAGACCCAGTACTTC; CDR3 protein: CASSPGPGETQYF
V gene: TRBV21-1; D gene: .; J gene: TRBJ1-1; clone size: .; CDR3 DNA: TGTGCCAACCCCCCCCGACAGGGACGCAGGCCAGCTTTCTTT; CDR3 protein: CANPPRQGRRPAFF
V gene: TRBV7-2; D gene: .; J gene: TRBJ2-7; clone size: once; CDR3 DNA: TGTGCCTCGTCCAGTTCCAGAGCTGACTACGAGCAGTACTTC; CDR3 protein: CASSSSRADYEQYF
V gene: TRBV28; D gene: .; J gene: TRBJ1-5; clone size: .; CDR3 DNA: TGTGCCAGCAGTTTACTGCAGATTAGCAATCAGCCCCAGCATTTT; CDR3 protein: CASSLLQISNQPQHF
V gene: TRBV15; D gene: .; J gene: TRBJ1-1; clone size: .; CDR3 DNA: TGTGCCACCAGCAGGGCGACAGACACTGAAGCTTTCTTT; CDR3 protein: CATSRATDTEAFF
V gene: TRBV5-4; D gene: TRBD1; J gene: TRBJ2-7; clone size: .; CDR3 DNA: TGTGCCAGCAGCTTTAACAGGGGGGAGCAGTACTTC; CDR3 protein: CASSFNRGEQYF
V gene: TRBV18; D gene: TRBD1; J gene: TRBJ2-7; clone size: .; CDR3 DNA: TGTGCCAGCTCACCAAAGGACAGGGGGTACTACGAGCAGTACTTC; CDR3 protein: CASSPKDRGYYEQYF
V gene: TRBV6-5; D gene: .; J gene: TRBJ2-7; clone size: .; CDR3 DNA: TGTGCCAGCAGTTACTCGAGTTTGGCAAACTACGAGCAGTACTTC; CDR3 protein: CASSYSSLANYEQYF